This TCR beta chain was recovered during a study of identical twins. The CDR3 extends over 15 amino acids. CDR1 LGHDT and CDR2 YNNKEL come from the germline V gene (reference sequence). The V and J ends lost 4 bases and 1 base, in that order; junction bases with no gene match: 6. TCRdb analysed the 5' RACE reads with MiXCR anew, one entry per CDR3 protein. The data hold about 260,000 distinct CDR3 sequences, with roughly 7% observed a single time. This clonotype occurred many times. Another study also made use of these data, one on yellow fever vaccine responses in identical twins.

The chain couples TRBV3-1 to TRBJ1-1; 7 positions agree with TRBD1. Sequenced input: memory (CD45RO+) T cells sorted from blood. This TCR was sampled from a woman between 18 and 29 years old in good health. CDR3 coding DNA: TGTGCCAGCAGCCGCAGGGGGACAGCGAACACTGAAGCTTTCTTT. This codes for CASSRRGTANTEAFF. Supplemented by reference TRBV3-1 and TRBJ1-1, the full variable domain reads DTAVSQTPKYLVTQMGNDKSIKCEQNLGHDTMYWYKQDSKKFLKIMFSYNNKELIINETVPNRFSPKSPDKAHLNLHINSLELGDSAVYFCASSRRGTANTEAFFGQGTRLTVV.